This entry lists 20 T cell receptor beta chains sequenced from one sample in a study of Ad26.COV2.S vaccination and SARS-CoV-2 variants. Treatment described: about 20 received Ad26.COV2.S at low or high dose, single or two shots; 5 received placebo; per-sample allocation not given. The samples date from day 63 after the first vaccine or placebo injection. Here immunoSEQ multiplex PCR was the method, and the copy in TCRdb shows in-frame clones only, minus some. The profile shows approximately 420,000 clones, about nine tenths of them singletons. Here the sequenced sample was peripheral blood, taken in a trial of Ad26.COV2.S vaccine versus placebo. All receptors come from a person aged 18 to 59 who received the Ad26.COV2.S COVID-19 vaccine or a placebo.

Notes on this clone: This sample also contains other DNA sequences that code for the same CDR3. CDR3 amino acids: CASTVTYEQYF. In DNA, the CDR3 is TGTGCCAGCACCGTCACCTACGAGCAGTACTTC. The chain links TRBV2 to TRBJ2-7; D is unclear. Per the germline V gene, CDR1 is SNHLY and CDR2 is FYNNEI. Trimming removed 7 bases from V and 2 bases from J, with 6 bases in between. This CDR3 has 11 amino acids.

The chain carries TRBV10-3 and TRBJ2-5; 7 bases match TRBD1. V gave up 4 bases and J gave up 5 bases; unmatched junction bases: 4. CDR1 and CDR2 from the germline V gene are ENHRY and SYGVKD. CDR3 length equals 13 residues. The CDR3 loop is CAISGTGEETQYF. The DNA for the CDR3 is TGTGCCATCAGTGGAACAGGGGAGGAGACCCAGTACTTC.

This rearrangement joins TRBV6-5 to TRBJ2-7; 9 bases agree with TRBD1. Germline CDR1 reads MNHEY; CDR2 reads SVGAGI. This CDR3 is 14 amino acids long. V trimming: 7 bases; J trimming: 4 bases; junction bases outside the gene matches: 8. The CDR3 protein is CASTFRDRVYEQYF. The CDR3 DNA sequence: TGTGCCAGCACTTTCCGGGACAGGGTTTACGAGCAGTACTTC.

The chain links TRBV25-1 to TRBJ1-2, with 9 bases matching TRBD1. Looked up from germline, CDR1 is MGHDK and CDR2 is SYGVNS. The CDR3 covers 14 residues. V was clipped by 5 bases and J by 4 bases; unmatched bases: 5. The CDR3 nucleotides are TGTGCCAGCAGTTTAACAGGGGGCGGCTATGGCTACACCTTC. Its protein is CASSLTGGGYGYTF.

The count of this clone is one. CDR3 DNA: TGCGCCAGCAGCTTCGGACCCCGGGACAGGGGAGTTAGCGTGTCCTACGAGCAGTACTTC. Translation gives CASSFGPRDRGVSVSYEQYF. The rearrangement uses TRBV5-1 and TRBJ2-7; 10 bases are a match to TRBD1. CDR1 is SGHRS and CDR2 is YFSETQ in the germline V gene. V trimming: 2 bases; J trimming: 1 base; junction bases outside the gene matches: 18. The CDR3 extends over 20 amino acids.

The chain combines TRBV2 with TRBJ2-5; 16 positions match TRBD2. The germline CDR1 and CDR2 sequences are SNHLY and FYNNEI. The CDR3 sequence is 17 residues long. J was trimmed by 2 bases and V by 6 bases; bases with no gene match: 6. CDR3 sequence: CASRGLAGGPRQETQYF. The DNA for the CDR3 is TGTGCCAGCAGGGGACTAGCGGGGGGGCCGAGGCAAGAGACCCAGTACTTC.

The chain carries TRBV4-3 and TRBJ2-2; TRBD1 aligns across 7 bases. The germline gives CDR1 LGHNA, CDR2 YSLEER. The CDR3 loop spans 16 amino acids. The V and J ends lost 3 bases and 2 bases, in that order; junction bases with no gene match: 6. In DNA form, the CDR3 reads TGCGCCAGCAGCCATAGGGGACAGACAAACACCGGGGAGCTGTTTTTT. Its protein product is CASSHRGQTNTGELFF.

CDR3 bases: TGCGCCACCCGCGCTAGCGGGGGAAAGCCAGAGACCCAGTACTTC. It encodes CATRASGGKPETQYF. This chain uses TRBV5-1 with TRBJ2-5; the match to TRBD2 covers 10 bases. Germline V CDR1 and CDR2: SGHRS, YFSETQ. This CDR3 spans 15 amino acids. V gave up 9 bases and J gave up 4 bases; unmatched junction bases: 12. Together with reference TRBV5-1 and TRBJ2-5, the CDR3 gives the full variable domain: KAGVTQTPRYLIKTRGQQVTLSCSPISGHRSVSWYQQTPGQGLQFLFEYFSETQRNKGNFPGRFSGRQFSNSRSEMNVSTLELGDSALYLCATRASGGKPETQYFGPGTRLLVL.

This chain connects TRBV19 to TRBJ1-1; D uncertain. Germline CDR1 is LNHDA and CDR2 is SQIVND (reference sequence). V was pared by 1 base and J by 0 bases, with 6 bases between. This CDR3 spans 14 amino acids. The chain's CDR3 is CASSIGEVNTEAFF. In nucleotides, the CDR3 is TGTGCCAGTAGTATAGGGGAGGTGAACACTGAAGCTTTCTTT.

The chain combines TRBV25-1 with TRBJ2-7; unclear D gene. CDR3 size: 13 residues. Germline CDR1 is MGHDK and CDR2 is SYGVNS. Trimming left V 6 bases short and J 3 bases short, with 12 bases between. The CDR3, as DNA: TGTGCCAGCAGGGGGATAGTCGGCTACGAGCAGTACTTC. Encoded protein: CASRGIVGYEQYF.

The chain links TRBV11-1 to TRBJ2-2, with a weak D call TRBD1 (6 bases). V was pared by 3 bases and J by 7 bases, with 18 bases between. CDR3 length: 16 residues. Germline CDR1 SGHAT, CDR2 FQDESV (reference sequence). The CDR3 region is CASSLDSMVAGGELFF. The CDR3 bases are TGTGCCAGCAGCTTGGACAGCATGGTCGCCGGCGGGGAGCTGTTTTTT.

The chain carries TRBV30 and TRBJ1-5; D gene unclear. Germline V lookup: CDR1 GTSNPN, CDR2 SVGIG (reference sequence). Deletions cut 2 bases from V and 5 bases from J, with 7 bases between. The CDR3 is made up of 12 amino acids. The CDR3: CAWSRDYQPQHF. CDR3 coding DNA: TGTGCCTGGAGTAGGGATTATCAGCCCCAGCATTTT.

As regards this clone: The sample has other DNA sequences that encode this CDR3 too. This sequence joins TRBV20-1 and TRBJ2-7, with D tentatively TRBD2 (7 bases). The germline CDR1 and CDR2 sequences are DFQATT and SNEGSKA (reference sequence). Trimming stripped 3 bases from V and 7 bases from J, with 16 bases between. CDR3 length: 13 amino acids. The CDR3 nucleotides are TGCAGTGCTAGTACGGGGGGCCGGGGGGAGCAGTACTTC. Translated: CSASTGGRGEQYF.

The chain is built from TRBV19 and TRBJ1-1; no reliable D call. The germline V gene encodes CDR1 LNHDA and CDR2 SQIVND (reference sequence). This CDR3 spans 14 amino acids. V dropped 4 bases and J dropped 2 bases, with 11 bases sitting between them. The CDR3 DNA reads as TGTGCCAGTAGTACCTGGACCGAAAACACTGAAGCTTTCTTT. Residues: CASSTWTENTEAFF.

The chain is built from TRBV19 and TRBJ2-5; TRBD2 is a possible D gene (6 bases). V was cut by 5 bases and J by 7 bases, with 17 bases left in between. The germline CDR1 and CDR2 sequences are LNHDA and SQIVND (reference sequence). The CDR3 spans 14 residues. CDR3 region: CASSLLALSGTQYF. DNA of the CDR3: TGTGCCAGTAGTCTTCTAGCGCTCTCAGGGACCCAGTACTTC. Full variable domain (rest looked up from reference TRBV19 and TRBJ2-5): DGGITQSPKYLFRKEGQNVTLSCEQNLNHDAMYWYRQDPGQGLRLIYYSQIVNDFQKGDIAEGYSVSREKKESFPLTVTSAQKNPTAFYLCASSLLALSGTQYFGPGTRLLVL.

This chain uses TRBV4-3 with TRBJ1-2; D perhaps matches TRBD1 (6 bases). The ends were cut back, 0 bases at V and 0 bases at J, with 17 bases in the middle. Germline V lookup: CDR1 LGHNA, CDR2 YSLEER. The CDR3 spans 18 residues. CDR3 sequence (DNA): TGCGCCAGCAGCCAAGAGCGGGGGCCGCACGCACCTAACTATGGCTACACCTTC. Translated, it gives CASSQERGPHAPNYGYTF.

V gene TRBV20-1 combines with J gene TRBJ2-7; 12 nucleotides line up with TRBD2. The V gene's germline CDR1 is DFQATT and CDR2 SNEGSKA (reference sequence). The V segment lost 3 bases and the J segment 2 bases; nucleotides outside the gene matches: 14. The CDR3 is 18 amino acids. The CDR3 sequence: CSASDFSGLAGPTYEQYF. CDR3 bases: TGCAGTGCTAGTGATTTTAGCGGACTAGCGGGGCCCACCTACGAGCAGTACTTC.

The chain joins TRBV7-9 to TRBJ1-2; no definite D call. The CDR3 runs to 12 residues. The germline CDR1 and CDR2 sequences are SEHNR and FQNEAQ (reference sequence). V was cut by 3 bases and J by 8 bases, with 10 bases left in between. The CDR3 DNA is TGTGCCAGCAGCTTCGACCATGGCGGCTACACCTTC. Its translation is CASSFDHGGYTF.

The rearrangement links TRBV6-1 to TRBJ1-2; TRBD1 aligns across 8 bases. This CDR3 is built from 14 residues. CDR1 and CDR2 (germline): MNHNS, SASEGT. With 3 bases clipped from V and 7 bases from J, the junction kept 7 bases outside the gene matches. The CDR3 DNA reads as TGTGCCAGCAGTGATCCGGGACAGGAGGGTGGCTACACCTTC. This translates into CASSDPGQEGGYTF.

The chain links TRBV6-2 or TRBV6-3 to TRBJ1-1; D gene unclear. V lost 5 bases and J 3 bases, leaving 7 bases between the germline ends. The CDR3 covers 12 residues. Germline V gene lookup returns CDR1 MNHEY and CDR2 SVGEGT. This chain's CDR3 is CASSPFYTEAFF. CDR3 nucleotide sequence: TGTGCCAGCAGTCCATTCTACACTGAAGCTTTCTTT.